The 20 T cell receptor beta chains below were found in one sample sequenced in a study of blood T cell repertoires in COVID-19. Method: immunoSEQ multiplex PCR; TCRdb's copy keeps in-frame clones and lacks some. The data hold 450,000 to 500,000 clones, with 88% observed a single time. The sequencing sample was made of PBMCs or T cells enriched from blood (not recorded which). These receptors were taken from a woman in her sixties who had recovered from COVID-19.

The genes are TRBV11-2 and TRBJ2-1, with TRBD2 identical over 9 bases. The junction had 6 bases not matched to a gene; V was cut back by 8 bases and J by 7 bases. Germline assignment: CDR1 SGHAT and CDR2 FQNNGV. The CDR3 covers 13 residues. CDR3 loop: CASGRGGGNEQFF. CDR3 bases: TGTGCCAGCGGGCGGGGGGGCGGAAATGAGCAGTTCTTC.

This chain joins TRBV15 and TRBJ2-2, with D possibly TRBD1 on 5 matching bases. The CDR3 totals 14 residues. Germline V CDR1 and CDR2: LNHNV, YYDKDF (reference sequence). V was shortened by 5 bases and J by 6 bases, with 13 bases between the two germline ends. CDR3 amino acids: CATSGAIRPGELFF. The CDR3 DNA reads TGTGCCACCAGCGGGGCTATCCGGCCCGGGGAGCTGTTTTTT.

The chain recombines TRBV6-1 with TRBJ1-2; D unclear. V lost 4 bases and J lost 4, with 19 bases in between. Germline V gene data show CDR1 as MNHNS and CDR2 as SASEGT. This CDR3 comprises 16 residues. CDR3 bases: TGTGCCAGCAGTGTTCATCCCCGGCAGGCCATCTATGGCTACACCTTC. Translating gives CASSVHPRQAIYGYTF.

This clone was seen more than once but under ten times. The chain is built from TRBV19 and TRBJ2-5, with TRBD1 matching 11 bases. The CDR3 covers 14 residues. The germline V gene has CDR1 LNHDA and CDR2 SQIVND (reference sequence). The junction had 5 bases not matched to a gene; V was cut back by 6 bases and J by 5 bases. The CDR3 spells CASRGQGAWETQYF. The CDR3 coding sequence is TGTGCCAGTAGAGGACAGGGGGCTTGGGAGACCCAGTACTTC.

This chain links TRBV2 with TRBJ1-1; D gene unclear. The CDR3 runs 12 residues. Trimming shortened V by 7 bases and J by 0 bases, and 6 bases separated the two germline ends. Germline assignment: CDR1 SNHLY and CDR2 FYNNEI. The CDR3 region is CASNPMNTEAFF. CDR3 coding DNA: TGTGCCAGCAATCCAATGAACACTGAAGCTTTCTTT. The full variable domain, in which reference TRBV2 and TRBJ1-1 provide the parts outside the CDR3, is EPEVTQTPSHQVTQMGQEVILRCVPISNHLYFYWYRQILGQKVEFLVSFYNNEISEKSEIFDDQFSVERPDGSNFTLKIRSTKLEDSAMYFCASNPMNTEAFFGQGTRLTVV.

CDR3 DNA: TGTGCCAGCAGTTTTGGGACAGAAGCTGGCTACACCTTC. Translating it yields CASSFGTEAGYTF. V is TRBV27 and J is TRBJ1-2; 7 bases line up with TRBD1. V shed 3 bases, J shed 7 bases, and the junction held 5 bases outside the gene matches. The V gene's germline CDR1 is MNHEY and CDR2 SMNVEV (reference sequence). This CDR3 is built from 13 residues.

J is TRBJ1-1 and V is TRBV28; TRBD1 agrees at 9 bases. Unmatched junction bases numbered 12, after V lost 5 bases and J lost 5 bases. CDR1 is MDHEN, CDR2 SYDVKM, per germline. This CDR3 comprises 16 residues. The CDR3 here is CASSLSPGTGRTEAFF. The DNA for the CDR3 is TGTGCCAGCAGTCTCAGTCCCGGGACAGGGAGAACTGAAGCTTTCTTT.

The chain recombines TRBV7-2 with TRBJ2-1, with 7 bases aligning to TRBD2. V dropped 1 base and J dropped 10; count of bases not matched to a gene: 4. The CDR3 is 13 amino acids. CDR1 is SGHTA and CDR2 is FQGNSA in the germline V gene. The CDR3 here is CASSLGGGREQFF. Written as DNA, the CDR3 is TGTGCCAGCAGCTTAGGGGGGGGGAGAGAGCAGTTCTTC.

The V and J genes are TRBV29-1 and TRBJ1-5; TRBD1 agrees at 9 bases. Losses at the gene ends were 7 bases for V and 4 bases for J; bases not matched to a gene: 8. The CDR3 consists of 14 residues. Germline lookup yields CDR1 SQVTM and CDR2 ANQGSEA. CDR3 protein: CSEARTGENQPQHF. CDR3 DNA sequence: TGCAGCGAGGCTAGGACAGGGGAGAATCAGCCCCAGCATTTT.

This chain connects TRBV7-6 to TRBJ2-3; TRBD1 might be the D (6 bases). The CDR3 loop spans 16 amino acids. Germline lookup yields CDR1 SGHVS and CDR2 FNYEAQ. Trimming took 1 base from V and 1 from J, leaving 12 bases between them. The chain's CDR3 is CASSLDRVRGTDTQYF. The CDR3 DNA reads TGTGCCAGCAGCTTAGACAGGGTCCGGGGCACAGATACGCAGTATTTT.

The genes are TRBV7-9 and TRBJ2-1; tentative D call: TRBD2 (7 bases). The ends were cut back, 0 bases at V and 9 bases at J, with 9 bases in the middle. Per the germline V gene, CDR1 is SEHNR and CDR2 is FQNEAQ (reference sequence). This CDR3 has 13 residues. CDR3 nucleotides: TGTGCCAGCAGCTTAGCAGGGGGGGTTGAGCAGTTCTTC. It codes for CASSLAGGVEQFF.

V usage is TRBV6-5 and J usage is TRBJ1-5, with D perhaps TRBD1 (5 bases). The V gene's germline CDR1 is MNHEY and CDR2 SVGAGI. Trimming shortened V by 7 bases and J by 9 bases, and 16 bases separated the two germline ends. The CDR3 contains 13 residues. The DNA for the CDR3 is TGTGCCAGCATCCCGGATGGGGCTCGGCCCCAGCATTTT. This gives the protein CASIPDGARPQHF.

The rearrangement links TRBV12-3 or TRBV12-4 to TRBJ2-3, with D hard to call. V was shortened by 7 bases and J by 5 bases, with 10 bases between the two germline ends. The CDR3 length is 12 residues. The CDR3 region is CASTRVRDTQYF. CDR3 coding DNA: TGTGCCAGCACCCGGGTGAGAGATACGCAGTATTTT.

This clone was detected once. The CDR3 loop reads CASKGAGFNEKLFF. The CDR3 nucleotides read TGTGCCAGCAAGGGGGCAGGGTTTAATGAAAAACTGTTTTTT. The gene calls are TRBV2 and TRBJ1-4; 7 bases line up with TRBD1. V shed 7 bases and J 4 bases; nucleotides not matched to a gene: 6. This CDR3 region has 14 residues. Germline assignment: CDR1 SNHLY and CDR2 FYNNEI. The full variable domain, with the rest looked up from reference TRBV2 and TRBJ1-4, is EPEVTQTPSHQVTQMGQEVILRCVPISNHLYFYWYRQILGQKVEFLVSFYNNEISEKSEIFDDQFSVERPDGSNFTLKIRSTKLEDSAMYFCASKGAGFNEKLFFGSGTQLSVL.

This chain uses TRBV21-1 with TRBJ2-3; the table's D gene call, TRBD2, was not cross checked with the DNA. TRBV21-1 is listed as a pseudogene. The CDR3 contains 18 residues. CDR3 DNA: TGTGCCAGCAGCACACCACCAGGTCGGGGGGGGACTGTTCAGTCGCAGTATTTT. This translates into CASSTPPGRGGTVQSQYF.

Regarding this clone: The sample holds other DNA sequences that translate to the same CDR3. V is TRBV12-3 or TRBV12-4 and J is TRBJ1-4, with D uncertain. Trimming left V 1 base short and J 7 bases short, with 4 bases between. The CDR3 extends over 12 amino acids. DNA for the CDR3: TGTGCCAGCAGTTTAGTAGCTGAAAAACTGTTTTTT. Encoded protein: CASSLVAEKLFF.

The chain is built from TRBV5-6 and TRBJ2-1; D gene uncertain. V was clipped by 1 base and J by 2 bases, with 10 bases between them. This CDR3 contains 15 residues. Germline lookup yields CDR1 SGHDT and CDR2 YYEEEE. The CDR3 nucleotides read TGTGCCAGCAGCTTGAAAAGCCCGCCCTACAATGAGCAGTTCTTC. This translates into CASSLKSPPYNEQFF.

V gene TRBV28 combines with J gene TRBJ2-1; 7 nucleotides match TRBD1. Germline lookup yields CDR1 MDHEN and CDR2 SYDVKM. V shed 3 bases and J 13 bases; nucleotides not matched to a gene: 3. The CDR3 runs to 11 residues. The CDR3 DNA sequence: TGTGCCAGCAGTTTCCGGGACAGTCAGTTCTTC. Protein sequence: CASSFRDSQFF.

The genes are TRBV2 and TRBJ2-1, with 7 bases lining up with TRBD1. The germline CDR1 and CDR2 sequences are SNHLY and FYNNEI. The CDR3 is made up of 14 amino acids. V dropped 7 bases and J dropped 9; count of bases not matched to a gene: 12. The CDR3 is CASIPRGPLGEQFF. The CDR3 DNA reads TGTGCCAGCATCCCTAGGGGGCCACTCGGTGAGCAGTTCTTC.

CDR3 residues: CASTLHRGQGNTIYF. CDR3 coding DNA: TGCGCCAGCACTCTCCACAGGGGGCAAGGAAACACCATATATTTT. The V and J genes are TRBV5-1 and TRBJ1-3, with 9 bases matching TRBD1. Germline-derived CDR1 and CDR2 are SGHRS and YFSETQ. The CDR3 length is 15 residues. V lost 6 bases, J lost 4 bases, and 8 bases stayed unmatched.